This paragraph covers one TCR beta chain sequence. The target antigen is unknown. These data belong to a study of T cell repertoires in ileal Crohn's disease. Turning to the study itself: Approximately 35% were active smokers at surgery; median disease duration was around 7.9 years. Postoperative therapy was given to about half: 11 thiopurines, fewer than 20 anti-TNF agents.

Method: immunoSEQ multiplex PCR; TCRdb's copy keeps in-frame clones and lacks some. The table lists 5,500 to 9,000 clones, 60% to 80% of them singletons. Findings and caveats of the study: All patients with clonality above 26.8% had endoscopic recurrence.

Time point specified: proximal margin of the surgical specimen (macroscopically non-inflamed). The CDR3 covers 17 residues. The germline CDR1 and CDR2 sequences are LGHNA and YSLEER. V lost 0 bases to trimming and J lost 1 base; unmatched junction nucleotides: 4. The sequenced sample was ileal tissue. The clonotype was recovered from an adult with Crohn's disease. The chain joins TRBV4-3 to TRBJ2-3, with 10 bases lining up with TRBD2. CDR3 amino acids: CASSQDWGTSGTDTQYF. The CDR3 DNA follows: TGCGCCAGCAGCCAAGATTGGGGGACTAGCGGCACAGATACGCAGTATTTT.